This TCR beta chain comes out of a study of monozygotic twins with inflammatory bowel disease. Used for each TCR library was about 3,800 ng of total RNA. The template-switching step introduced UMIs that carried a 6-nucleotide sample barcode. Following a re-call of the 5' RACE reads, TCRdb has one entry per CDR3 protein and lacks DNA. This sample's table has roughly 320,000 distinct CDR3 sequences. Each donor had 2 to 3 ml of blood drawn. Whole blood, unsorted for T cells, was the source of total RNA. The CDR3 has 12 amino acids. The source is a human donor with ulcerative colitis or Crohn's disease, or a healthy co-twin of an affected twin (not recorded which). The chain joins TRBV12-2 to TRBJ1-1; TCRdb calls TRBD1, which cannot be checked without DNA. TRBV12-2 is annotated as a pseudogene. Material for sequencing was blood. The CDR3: CASRPTGTEAFF.